This T cell receptor (beta chain) was captured in a study of CD8 T cells in ankylosing spondylitis (dated by TCRdb to the late 2010s). For context, the study as a whole: T cell receptor beta repertoires were profiled in healthy donors and ankylosing spondylitis patients so that disease-linked TCR variants could be found. The full study cohort was made up of approximately 24 ankylosing spondylitis patients and 108 healthy donors. Peripheral blood was sampled, and synovial fluid was also collected from ankylosing spondylitis patients.

The sequencing machine was an Illumina HiSeq 2500. Quantitative 5'-RACE with molecular barcodes was the method used to prepare the TCR beta libraries. In the original analysis: A new computational method, built on a probabilistic model of VDJ rearrangement, was used to identify disease-linked TCR variants. TCRdb reran the public reads through fastp at Q25 and MiXCR, keeping productive beta chains. Entries are consolidated by CDR3 protein sequence, retaining the most common genes and DNA. TCRdb's processing, not the authors' own work, is the source of the V and J calls. The sample table shows under 250,000 distinct CDR3 sequences, and over 8.5% are seen once. Jointly, the top ten make up under 7% of the sample. This clonotype was counted between two and nine times. Its antigen has not been determined. No much larger clonotype is one base removed from it; base qualities were not supplied. The full study reports these points: The disease-linked clones were reported to be significantly enriched in matched synovial fluid samples from ankylosing spondylitis patients. Some of the motif variants had been reported before in the synovial fluid and blood of reactive arthritis patients, a finding that suggests common disease-initiation mechanisms. The disease-linked clones had a CD8+ phenotype and were found at relatively low frequencies in peripheral blood. A TCR beta motif of fewer than 10 highly homologous amino acid variants appeared characteristic of blood from ankylosing spondylitis patients.

The CDR3 goes from the cysteine to the phenylalanine over 15 residues. The CDR3 DNA has 45 bases and is translated from base 1. V is clipped by 1 base and J by 0 bases, and the sequence between their germline boundaries is 7 bases long. For CDR1 and CDR2, the germline V gene lists MNHEY and SVGAGI. The source of this sequence is a male donor with ankylosing spondylitis or in good health (not recorded which). The rearrangement combines TRBV6-5 with TRBJ1-5; the D gene is not confidently resolved. The sample consisted of blood, either unsorted or a sorted T cell fraction (not recorded which). Read as DNA, the sequence is TGTGCCAGCAGTTACTGGAGCAATAGCAATCAGCCCCAGCATTTT. It specifies CASSYWSNSNQPQHF.